This T cell receptor (beta chain) emerged from a study of T cell responses to AZD1222 COVID-19 vaccine. For the study at large: Both about-4-week and about-12-week second-dose recipients were combined. Study-wide findings and caveats: Unmutated variant regions are reportedly the target of nearly half of TCRs that are spike-specific.

A remark on this clone: Its antigen is undetermined.

This table comes from immunoSEQ multiplex PCR, and its TCRdb copy is limited to in-frame clones, with some not included. In the table there are about 55,000 clones, approximately 84% of which are singletons. Germline V gene sequence: CDR1 SGHVS, CDR2 FNYEAQ. This CDR3 comprises 16 residues. Trimming left V 3 bases short and J 0 bases short, with 12 bases between. The material was peripheral blood, obtained on day 0 of AZD1222 vaccination. This TCR came from an adult in good health. This chain uses TRBV7-6 with TRBJ1-3; possibly TRBD1 for D (6 bases). Here the CDR3 reads CASSFGQRNSGNTIYF. The CDR3 DNA is TGTGCCAGCAGCTTTGGACAGCGCAACTCTGGAAACACCATATATTTT. Supplemented by reference TRBV7-6 and TRBJ1-3, the full variable domain reads GAGVSQSPRYKVTKRGQDVALRCDPISGHVSLYWYRQALGQGPEFLTYFNYEAQQDKSGLPNDRFSAERPEGSISTLTIQRTEQRDSAMYRCASSFGQRNSGNTIYFGEGSWLTVV.